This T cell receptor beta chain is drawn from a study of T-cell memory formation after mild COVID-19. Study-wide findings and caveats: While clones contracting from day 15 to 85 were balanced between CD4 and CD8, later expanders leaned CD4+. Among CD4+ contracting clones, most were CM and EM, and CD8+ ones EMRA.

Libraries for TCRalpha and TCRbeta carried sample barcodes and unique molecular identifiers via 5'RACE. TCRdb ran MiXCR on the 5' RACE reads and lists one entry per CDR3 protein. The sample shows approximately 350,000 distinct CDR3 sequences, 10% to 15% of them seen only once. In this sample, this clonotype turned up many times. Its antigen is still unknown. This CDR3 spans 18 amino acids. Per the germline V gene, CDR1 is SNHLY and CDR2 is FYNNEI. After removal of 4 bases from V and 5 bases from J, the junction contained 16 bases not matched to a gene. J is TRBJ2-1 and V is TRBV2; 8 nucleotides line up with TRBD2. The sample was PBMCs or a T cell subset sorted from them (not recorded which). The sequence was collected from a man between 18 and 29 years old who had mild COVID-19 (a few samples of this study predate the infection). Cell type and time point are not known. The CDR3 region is CASSAGTIDGTRDNEQFF. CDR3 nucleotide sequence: TGTGCCAGCAGTGCCGGCACGATCGATGGGACTAGGGACAATGAGCAGTTCTTC. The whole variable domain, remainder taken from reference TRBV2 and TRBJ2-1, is EPEVTQTPSHQVTQMGQEVILRCVPISNHLYFYWYRQILGQKVEFLVSFYNNEISEKSEIFDDQFSVERPDGSNFTLKIRSTKLEDSAMYFCASSAGTIDGTRDNEQFFGPGTRLTVL.